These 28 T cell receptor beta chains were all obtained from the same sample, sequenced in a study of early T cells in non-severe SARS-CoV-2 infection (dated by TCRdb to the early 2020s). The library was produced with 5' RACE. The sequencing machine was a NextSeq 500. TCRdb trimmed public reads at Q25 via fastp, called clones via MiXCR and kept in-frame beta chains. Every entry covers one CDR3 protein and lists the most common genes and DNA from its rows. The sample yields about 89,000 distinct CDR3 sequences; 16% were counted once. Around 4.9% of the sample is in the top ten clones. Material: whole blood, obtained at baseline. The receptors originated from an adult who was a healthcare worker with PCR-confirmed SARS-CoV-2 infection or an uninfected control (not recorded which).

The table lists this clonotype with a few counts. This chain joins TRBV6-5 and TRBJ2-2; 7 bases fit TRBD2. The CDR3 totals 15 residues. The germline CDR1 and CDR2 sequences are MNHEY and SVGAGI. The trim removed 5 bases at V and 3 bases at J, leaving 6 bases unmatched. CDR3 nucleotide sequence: TGTGCCAGCAGTACCTTTGCGGGGGACACCGGGGAGCTGTTTTTT. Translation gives CASSTFAGDTGELFF.

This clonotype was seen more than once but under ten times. The CDR3 region is CSGDGYTF. CDR3 DNA sequence: TGCAGTGGGGATGGCTACACCTTC. The chain recombines TRBV20-1 with TRBJ1-2; D is unclear. Trimming shortened V by 7 bases and J by 6 bases, and 3 bases separated the two germline ends. Germline V gives CDR1 DFQATT, CDR2 SNEGSKA (reference sequence). This CDR3 comprises 8 residues.

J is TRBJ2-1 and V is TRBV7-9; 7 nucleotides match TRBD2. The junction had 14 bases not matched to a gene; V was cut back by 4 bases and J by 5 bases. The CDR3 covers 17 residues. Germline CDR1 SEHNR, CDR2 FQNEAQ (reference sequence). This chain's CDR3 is CASSSSYPGTTNNEQFF. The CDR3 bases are TGTGCCAGCAGCTCCTCTTACCCCGGGACTACCAACAATGAGCAGTTCTTC.

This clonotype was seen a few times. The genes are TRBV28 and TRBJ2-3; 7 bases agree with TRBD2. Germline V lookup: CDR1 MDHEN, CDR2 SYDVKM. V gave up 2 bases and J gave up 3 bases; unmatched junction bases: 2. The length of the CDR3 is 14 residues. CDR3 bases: TGTGCCAGCAGTTTACAGGGAGGGACAGATACGCAGTATTTT. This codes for CASSLQGGTDTQYF.

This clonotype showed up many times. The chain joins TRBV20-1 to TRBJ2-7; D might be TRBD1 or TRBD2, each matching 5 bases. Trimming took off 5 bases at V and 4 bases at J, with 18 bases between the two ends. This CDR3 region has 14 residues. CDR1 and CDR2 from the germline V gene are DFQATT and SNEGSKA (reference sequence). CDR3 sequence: CSAGTPGRPYEQYF. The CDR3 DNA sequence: TGCAGTGCTGGGACCCCGGGACGGCCTTACGAGCAGTACTTC.

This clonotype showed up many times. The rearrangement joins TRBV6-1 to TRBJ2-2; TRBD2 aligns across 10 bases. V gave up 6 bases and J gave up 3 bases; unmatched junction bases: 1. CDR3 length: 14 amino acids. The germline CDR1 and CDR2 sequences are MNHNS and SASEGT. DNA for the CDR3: TGTGCCAGCAGAGGACTAGCGGACACCGGGGAGCTGTTTTTT. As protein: CASRGLADTGELFF.

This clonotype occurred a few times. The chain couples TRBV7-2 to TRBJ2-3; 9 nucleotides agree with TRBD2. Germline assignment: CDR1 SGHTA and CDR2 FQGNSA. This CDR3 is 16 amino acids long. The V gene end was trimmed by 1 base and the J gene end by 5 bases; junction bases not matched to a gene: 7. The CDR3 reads CASSLGAGLAGDTQYF. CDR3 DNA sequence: TGTGCCAGCAGCTTAGGAGCGGGACTAGCTGGAGATACGCAGTATTTT.

Here the CDR3 reads CSASLGTDTQYF. CDR3 DNA: TGCAGTGCTAGTTTGGGGACAGATACGCAGTATTTT. V and J are TRBV20-1 and TRBJ2-3; D is uncertain. Trimming removed 3 bases from V and 3 bases from J, with 7 bases in between. This CDR3 is built from 12 residues. Germline-derived CDR1 and CDR2 are DFQATT and SNEGSKA (reference sequence).

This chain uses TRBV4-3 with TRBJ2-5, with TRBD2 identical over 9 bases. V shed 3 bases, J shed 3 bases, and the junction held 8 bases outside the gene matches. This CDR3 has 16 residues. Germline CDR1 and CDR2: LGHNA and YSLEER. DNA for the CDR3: TGCGCCAGCAGCCATTCCGGACTAGCGCGGGAAGAGACCCAGTACTTC. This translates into CASSHSGLAREETQYF.

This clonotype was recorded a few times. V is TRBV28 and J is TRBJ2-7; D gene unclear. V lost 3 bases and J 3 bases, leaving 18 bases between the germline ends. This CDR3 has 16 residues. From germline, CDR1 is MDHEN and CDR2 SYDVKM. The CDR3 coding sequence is TGTGCCAGCAGTTTCAGCCTAGTTGGATTGAGCTACGAGCAGTACTTC. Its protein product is CASSFSLVGLSYEQYF.

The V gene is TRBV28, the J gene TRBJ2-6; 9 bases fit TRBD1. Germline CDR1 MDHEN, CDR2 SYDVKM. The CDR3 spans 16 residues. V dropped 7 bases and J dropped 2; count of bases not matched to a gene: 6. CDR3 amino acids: CASTTGTGTGANVLTF. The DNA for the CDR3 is TGTGCCAGCACCACGGGGACAGGGACTGGGGCCAACGTCCTGACTTTC.

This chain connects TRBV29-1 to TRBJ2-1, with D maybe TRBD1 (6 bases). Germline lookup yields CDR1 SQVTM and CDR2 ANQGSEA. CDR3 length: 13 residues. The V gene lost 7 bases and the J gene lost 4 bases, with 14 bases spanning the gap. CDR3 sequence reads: CSGRSQGYNEQFF. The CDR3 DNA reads TGCAGCGGTAGGTCACAGGGATACAATGAGCAGTTCTTC.

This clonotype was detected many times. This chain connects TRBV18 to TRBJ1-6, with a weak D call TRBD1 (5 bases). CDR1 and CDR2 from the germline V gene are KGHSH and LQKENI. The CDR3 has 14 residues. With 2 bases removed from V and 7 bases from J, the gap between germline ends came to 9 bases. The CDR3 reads CASSPNRPNSPLHF. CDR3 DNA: TGTGCCAGCTCACCAAACAGGCCCAATTCACCCCTCCACTTT. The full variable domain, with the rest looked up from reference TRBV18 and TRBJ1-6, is NAGVMQNPRHLVRRRGQEARLRCSPMKGHSHVYWYRQLPEEGLKFMVYLQKENIIDESGMPKERFSAEFPKEGPSILRIQQVVRGDSAAYFCASSPNRPNSPLHFGNGTRLTVT.

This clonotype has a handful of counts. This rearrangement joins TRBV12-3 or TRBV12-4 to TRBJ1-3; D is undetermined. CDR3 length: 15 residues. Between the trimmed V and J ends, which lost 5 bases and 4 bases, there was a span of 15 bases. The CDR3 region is CASSQSDLGGNTIYF. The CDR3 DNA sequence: TGTGCCAGCAGTCAATCAGATCTGGGAGGAAACACCATATATTTT.

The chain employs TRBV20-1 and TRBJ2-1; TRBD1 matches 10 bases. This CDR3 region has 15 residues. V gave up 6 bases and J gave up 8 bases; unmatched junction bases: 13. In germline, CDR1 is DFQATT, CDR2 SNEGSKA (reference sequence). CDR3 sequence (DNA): TGCAGTGCCCCCGCTAGACAGGGGGCGACATATGAGCAGTTCTTC. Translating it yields CSAPARQGATYEQFF.

CDR3 amino acids: CASSSPGTGVGELFF. CDR3 DNA: TGTGCCAGCAGTTCCCCCGGGACAGGAGTCGGGGAGCTGTTTTTT. The gene calls are TRBV6-2 or TRBV6-3 and TRBJ2-2; 8 bases match TRBD1. Looked up from germline, CDR1 is MNHEY and CDR2 is SVGEGT. V lost 4 bases to trimming and J lost 7 bases; unmatched junction nucleotides: 8. The CDR3 loop spans 15 amino acids.

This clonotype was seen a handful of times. DNA for the CDR3: TGTGCCAGCGGGGGACCGCCGAACACCGGGGAGCTGTTTTTT. Encoded protein: CASGGPPNTGELFF. The chain employs TRBV2 and TRBJ2-2; either TRBD1 or TRBD2 may fit D (5 bases each). Germline V gene lookup returns CDR1 SNHLY and CDR2 FYNNEI. This CDR3 contains 14 residues. Trimming took off 8 bases at V and 0 bases at J, with 10 bases between the two ends.

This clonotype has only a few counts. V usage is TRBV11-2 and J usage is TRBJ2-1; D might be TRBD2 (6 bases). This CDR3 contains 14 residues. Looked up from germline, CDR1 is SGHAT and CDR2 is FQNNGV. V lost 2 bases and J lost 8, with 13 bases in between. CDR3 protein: CASSLRSSVDEQFF. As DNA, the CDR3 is TGTGCCAGCAGCTTAAGGTCTAGCGTCGATGAGCAGTTCTTC.

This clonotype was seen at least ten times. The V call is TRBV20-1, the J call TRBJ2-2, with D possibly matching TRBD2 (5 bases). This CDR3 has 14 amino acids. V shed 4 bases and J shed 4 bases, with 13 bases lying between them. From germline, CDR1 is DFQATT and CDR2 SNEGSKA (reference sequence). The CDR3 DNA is TGCAGTGCTATGGGAGCGGCCCTCACCGGGGAGCTGTTTTTT. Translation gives CSAMGAALTGELFF.

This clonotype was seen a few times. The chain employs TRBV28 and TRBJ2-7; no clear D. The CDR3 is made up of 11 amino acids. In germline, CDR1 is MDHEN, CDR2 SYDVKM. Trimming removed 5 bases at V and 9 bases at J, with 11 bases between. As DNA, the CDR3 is TGTGCCAGCAGTCCCGACACCTGGCAGTACTTC. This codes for CASSPDTWQYF.

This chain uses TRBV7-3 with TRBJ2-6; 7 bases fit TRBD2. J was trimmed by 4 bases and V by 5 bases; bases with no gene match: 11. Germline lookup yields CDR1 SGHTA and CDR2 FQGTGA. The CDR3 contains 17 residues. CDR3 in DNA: TGTGCCAGCAGCGCGGCGCGAACTAGCGCCGGGGCCAACGTCCTGACTTTC. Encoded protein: CASSAARTSAGANVLTF. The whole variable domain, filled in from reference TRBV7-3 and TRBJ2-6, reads GAGVSQTPSNKVTEKGKYVELRCDPISGHTALYWYRQSLGQGPEFLIYFQGTGAADDSGLPNDRFFAVRPEGSVSTLKIQRTERGDSAVYLCASSAARTSAGANVLTFGAGSRLTVL.

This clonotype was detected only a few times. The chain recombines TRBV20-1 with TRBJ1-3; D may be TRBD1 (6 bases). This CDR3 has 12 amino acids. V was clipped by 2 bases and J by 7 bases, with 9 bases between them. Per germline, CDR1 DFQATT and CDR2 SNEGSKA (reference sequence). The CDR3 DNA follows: TGCAGTGCTAGATCAGGGGAGAACACCATATATTTT. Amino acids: CSARSGENTIYF.

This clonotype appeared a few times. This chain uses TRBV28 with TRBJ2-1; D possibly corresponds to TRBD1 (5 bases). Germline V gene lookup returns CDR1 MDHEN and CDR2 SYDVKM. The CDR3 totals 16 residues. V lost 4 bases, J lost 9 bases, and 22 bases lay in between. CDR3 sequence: CASSSPLGRGRGEQFF. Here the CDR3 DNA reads TGTGCCAGCAGTTCCCCCCTAGGCCGCGGTAGGGGTGAGCAGTTCTTC.

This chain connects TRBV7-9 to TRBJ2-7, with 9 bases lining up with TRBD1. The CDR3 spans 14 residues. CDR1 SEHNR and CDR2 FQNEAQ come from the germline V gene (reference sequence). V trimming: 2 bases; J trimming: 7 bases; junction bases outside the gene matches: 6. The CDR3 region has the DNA TGTGCCAGCAGCTTACGACAGGGGGTCTGGGAGCAGTACTTC. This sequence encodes CASSLRQGVWEQYF. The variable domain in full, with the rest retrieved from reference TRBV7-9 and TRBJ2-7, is DTGVSQNPRHKITKRGQNVTFRCDPISEHNRLYWYRQTLGQGPEFLTYFQNEAQLEKSRLLSDRFSAERPKGSFSTLEIQRTEQGDSAMYLCASSLRQGVWEQYFGPGTRLTVT.

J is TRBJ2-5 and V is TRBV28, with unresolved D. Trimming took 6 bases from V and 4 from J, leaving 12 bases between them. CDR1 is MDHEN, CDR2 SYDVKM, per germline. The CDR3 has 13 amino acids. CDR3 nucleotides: TGTGCCAGCAGCCCAGAGTCACGAGAGACCCAGTACTTC. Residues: CASSPESRETQYF.

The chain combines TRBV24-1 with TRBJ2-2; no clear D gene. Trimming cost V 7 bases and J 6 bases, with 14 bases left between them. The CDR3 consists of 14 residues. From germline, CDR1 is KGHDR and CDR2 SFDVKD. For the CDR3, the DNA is TGTGCCACCAGCTCCAGCTATATTTCCGGGGAGCTGTTTTTT. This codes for CATSSSYISGELFF.

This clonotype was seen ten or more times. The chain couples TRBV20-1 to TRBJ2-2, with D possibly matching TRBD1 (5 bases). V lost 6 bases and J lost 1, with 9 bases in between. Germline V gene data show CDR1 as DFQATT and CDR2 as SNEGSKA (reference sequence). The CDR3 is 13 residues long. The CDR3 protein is CSAQDRNTGELFF. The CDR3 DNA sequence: TGCAGTGCCCAAGACAGGAACACCGGGGAGCTGTTTTTT.

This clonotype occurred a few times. In DNA, the CDR3 is TGCAGCGTTGATGCGCACGGGAACACTGAAGCTTTCTTT. Protein sequence: CSVDAHGNTEAFF. The genes are TRBV29-1 and TRBJ1-1; no clear D gene. V lost 3 bases and J lost 1, with 9 bases in between. The CDR3 sequence is 13 residues long. Germline CDR1 reads SQVTM; CDR2 reads ANQGSEA.